The text below deals with one T cell receptor beta chain. Sequencing was performed with immunoSEQ multiplex PCR; in TCRdb, only in-frame clones are kept and a portion is missing. The table records some 210,000 clones, more than 75% of them present only once. This entry comes from a study of blood T cell repertoires in COVID-19. In the study overall: Sample material is recorded as cDNA or gDNA derived from T cells, B-cell-depleted T cells, or PBMCs.

The CDR3 consists of 15 residues. J lost 7 bases, V lost 7 bases, and 13 bases had no gene match. Germline values: CDR1 WSHSY, CDR2 SAAADI. Sequenced input: peripheral blood. The chain couples TRBV10-2 to TRBJ1-2; 9 bases map to TRBD1. The sequence came from a woman between 40 and 50 years old with acute or convalescent COVID-19. This CDR3 is CASNGGQGLSAGYTF. CDR3 bases: TGCGCCAGCAATGGGGGACAGGGTCTCAGCGCTGGCTACACCTTC.